Below, one T cell receptor (beta chain) is given with its context. This sample is drawn from a study of shared clonotypes between healthy human individuals. The V and J ends lost 1 base and 3 bases respectively, with 19 bases between them. Germline V gives CDR1 MNHGY, CDR2 SVAAGI. The CDR3 extends over 19 amino acids. All donors qualified as healthy HIV-negative adults and had experienced no recent acute infections or vaccinations. Produced via immunoSEQ multiplex PCR; TCRdb's table is partial and in-frame only. The data hold over a million clones, with roughly 96% observed a single time. The sequencing input was naive CD4+ T cells sorted from blood. This sample's subset: CD45RA+ positively selected. This sequence originates from a man younger than 45 in good health. The V gene is TRBV6-9, the J gene TRBJ2-6; D unresolved. Written as DNA, the CDR3 is TGTGCCAGCAGTTATTTCCGGCAGGACGTTTTCTTTGGGGCCAACGTCCTGACTTTC. Translating it yields CASSYFRQDVFFGANVLTF.